A single sample is the source of the 26 T cell receptor beta chains below, sequenced in a study of T cells after posttransplantation cyclophosphamide. The data were produced by immunoSEQ multiplex PCR, yet TCRdb's version contains in-frame clones alone and is incomplete. Listed for the sample are about 30,000 clones, none seen a single time. The sample taken for sequencing was PBMCs. Receptors were obtained from a woman aged 25 to 39 in good health and a related stem cell transplant donor.

The chain combines TRBV12-5 with TRBJ1-2; D is possibly TRBD1 (6 bases). V lost 2 bases and J lost 4, with 14 bases in between. The CDR3 has 15 residues. Germline V gene lookup returns CDR1 LGHNT and CDR2 FRNRAP. The CDR3 region is CASGLLTGRSYGYTF. The DNA for the CDR3 is TGTGCTAGTGGTTTGTTGACAGGCCGAAGCTATGGCTACACCTTC.

This clone was detected many times. The chain uses TRBV30 and TRBJ2-7; tentatively, D is TRBD1 (10 bases). This CDR3 is built from 13 residues. The ends were cut back, 3 bases at V and 9 bases at J, with 18 bases in the middle. In germline, CDR1 is GTSNPN, CDR2 SVGIG (reference sequence). This CDR3 is CAWSGGGDRGQYF. The CDR3, as DNA: TGTGCCTGGAGCGGCGGGGGGGACAGGGGGCAGTACTTC.

This clone was seen only a few times. The gene calls are TRBV24-1 and TRBJ2-5, with a tentative D call TRBD2 (6 bases). Trimming removed 4 bases from V and 5 bases from J, with 10 bases in between. Germline CDR1 reads KGHDR; CDR2 reads SFDVKD. The CDR3 runs 13 residues. This CDR3 is CATSEWGVETQYF. The CDR3 DNA reads TGTGCCACCAGTGAATGGGGGGTGGAGACCCAGTACTTC.

This clone was found many times. The chain joins TRBV14 to TRBJ2-7; 12 positions agree with TRBD1. The CDR3 runs 14 residues. Germline CDR1 SGHDN, CDR2 FVKESK. V gave up 5 bases and J gave up 4 bases; unmatched junction bases: 3. CDR3 coding DNA: TGTGCCAGCAGCTGGGGACAGGGGGCTTACGAGCAGTACTTC. Its translation: CASSWGQGAYEQYF.

This clone appeared many times. This CDR3 is CASSTQGLYEQYF. As DNA, the CDR3 is TGTGCCAGTAGTACTCAGGGTCTGTACGAGCAGTACTTC. The rearrangement links TRBV19 to TRBJ2-7, with D possibly TRBD1 on 5 matching bases. Trimming stripped 4 bases from V and 4 bases from J, with 11 bases between. This CDR3 region has 13 residues. The V gene's germline CDR1 is LNHDA and CDR2 SQIVND (reference sequence).

This clone was detected ten times or more. The chain couples TRBV5-1 to TRBJ2-6, with TRBD1 as a possible D gene (5 bases). The CDR3 is 15 amino acids. V lost 0 bases and J 1 base, leaving 5 bases between the germline ends. Germline loops: CDR1 SGHRS, CDR2 YFSETQ. The CDR3 is CASSLEGSGANVLTF. For the CDR3, the DNA is TGCGCCAGCAGCTTGGAGGGGTCTGGGGCCAACGTCCTGACTTTC.

At least ten counts were recorded for this clone. The DNA for the CDR3 is TGTGCCAGCAGTTTAGATCGTTGGTCTGGGACAGGGACCTACGAGCAGTACTTC. This sequence encodes CASSLDRWSGTGTYEQYF. The chain carries TRBV28 and TRBJ2-7, with TRBD1 matching over 9 bases. The CDR3 runs 18 residues. Per germline, CDR1 MDHEN and CDR2 SYDVKM. V dropped 2 bases and J dropped 2; count of bases not matched to a gene: 13.

This clone has more than one count but fewer than ten. The chain carries TRBV12-3 or TRBV12-4 and TRBJ2-7; 11 bases align to TRBD1. Trimming at V came to 6 bases and at J to 3 bases, leaving 7 bases not matched to a gene. The CDR3 is 15 amino acids. CDR3 DNA: TGTGCCAGCAGCCGACCCGGGACAGGGGGCTACGAGCAGTACTTC. Amino acids: CASSRPGTGGYEQYF.

This clone has at least ten counts. The gene calls are TRBV6-2 or TRBV6-3 and TRBJ2-5, with D tentatively TRBD1 (5 bases). The CDR3 has 16 amino acids. V dropped 6 bases and J dropped 5 bases, with 22 bases sitting between them. Germline V lookup: CDR1 MNHEY, CDR2 SVGEGT. The CDR3 loop reads CASRPPTRTKVETQYF. The CDR3 DNA reads TGTGCCAGCAGACCCCCTACCAGGACAAAAGTGGAGACCCAGTACTTC.

This clone was counted many times. The chain has TRBV27 and TRBJ2-1; 8 nucleotides agree with TRBD1. CDR3 size: 15 residues. The germline V gene has CDR1 MNHEY and CDR2 SMNVEV (reference sequence). With V trimmed by 4 bases and J by 2 bases, 4 bases remained unmatched. CDR3 protein: CASSSRGRTYNEQFF. CDR3 coding DNA: TGTGCCAGCAGTTCCAGGGGGCGTACCTACAATGAGCAGTTCTTC.

This clone was recorded at least ten times. This chain links TRBV6-4 with TRBJ2-7; D is unclear. V dropped 2 bases and J dropped 4 bases, with 9 bases sitting between them. Germline assignment: CDR1 MRHNA and CDR2 SNTAGT. The CDR3 totals 13 residues. CDR3 sequence (DNA): TGTGCCAGCAGTGACGTGGGCGCGTACGAGCAGTACTTC. This translates into CASSDVGAYEQYF.

This clone was seen repeatedly, ten times or more. The genes are TRBV10-1 and TRBJ2-1, with D possibly being TRBD2 (5 bases). V was cut by 2 bases and J by 4 bases, with 9 bases left in between. This CDR3 is 14 amino acids long. Germline assignment: CDR1 WNHNN and CDR2 SYGVQD (reference sequence). The CDR3, as DNA: TGCGCCAGCAGTGAGAGAGGGTCGTACAATGAGCAGTTCTTC. Its protein is CASSERGSYNEQFF.

The rearrangement uses TRBV30 and TRBJ2-2; TRBD1 matches at 8 bases. The germline gives CDR1 GTSNPN, CDR2 SVGIG (reference sequence). The V gene end was trimmed by 0 bases and the J gene end by 6 bases; junction bases not matched to a gene: 6. The CDR3 is 15 residues long. Here the CDR3 reads CAWSVLDRDAGELFF. The DNA for the CDR3 is TGTGCCTGGAGTGTATTGGACAGGGATGCCGGGGAGCTGTTTTTT.

This clone was seen many times. The chain links TRBV2 to TRBJ1-1; D remains unclear. The CDR3 is 14 residues long. CDR1 SNHLY and CDR2 FYNNEI come from the germline V gene. Trimming pared 3 bases from V and 0 bases from J, leaving 8 bases between. The CDR3 DNA reads as TGTGCCAGCAGTGATGACATTCTGAACACTGAAGCTTTCTTT. Translation: CASSDDILNTEAFF.

This clone was recorded a few times. The V gene is TRBV29-1, the J gene TRBJ2-4, with 9 bases fitting TRBD1. With V trimmed by 6 bases and J by 7 bases, 10 bases remained unmatched. Germline CDR1 reads SQVTM; CDR2 reads ANQGSEA. The CDR3 length is 14 residues. The CDR3 here is CSVDTGTGSNIQYF. The CDR3 DNA sequence: TGCAGCGTCGATACCGGGACAGGGTCGAACATTCAGTACTTC. Drawing the rest from reference TRBV29-1 and TRBJ2-4, the complete variable domain is SAVISQKPSRDICQRGTSLTIQCQVDSQVTMMFWYRQQPGQSLTLIATANQGSEATYESGFVIDKFPISRPNLTFSTLTVSNMSPEDSSIYLCSVDTGTGSNIQYFGAGTRLSVL.

This sequence joins TRBV27 and TRBJ1-4; TRBD1 agrees at 7 bases. The CDR3 runs 15 residues. V dropped 6 bases and J dropped 7; count of bases not matched to a gene: 11. Germline loops: CDR1 MNHEY, CDR2 SMNVEV (reference sequence). The CDR3 loop is CASRSYDRAGEKLFF. In DNA form, the CDR3 reads TGTGCCAGCAGGAGCTATGACAGGGCGGGTGAAAAACTGTTTTTT.

This clone was recorded at least ten times. The chain uses TRBV10-3 and TRBJ2-3, with 9 nucleotides matching TRBD2. J gave up 7 bases and V 6 bases, and 11 bases lay outside the gene matches. The germline CDR1 and CDR2 sequences are ENHRY and SYGVKD. This CDR3 has 15 amino acids. CDR3 bases: TGTGCCATCAGCGACTCGGCGGGGGGGCCGTATACGCAGTATTTT. Encoded protein: CAISDSAGGPYTQYF.

This clone was recorded at least ten times. The J gene is TRBJ1-6, the V gene TRBV6-1; no clear D. Deletions cut 4 bases from V and 5 bases from J, with 9 bases between. There are 14 residues in the CDR3. Germline assignment: CDR1 MNHNS and CDR2 SASEGT. CDR3 in DNA: TGTGCCAGCAGTGTTACGGGGAATAATTCACCCCTCCACTTT. Translated: CASSVTGNNSPLHF.

This clone was observed many times. V is TRBV5-5 and J is TRBJ2-7, with D unresolved. The ends were cut back, 0 bases at V and 5 bases at J, with 9 bases in the middle. CDR3 length: 13 amino acids. Germline V gene sequence: CDR1 SGHKS, CDR2 YYEKEE (reference sequence). CDR3 nucleotides: TGTGCCAGCAGCTTGGGAGGCCGTAACGAGCAGTACTTC. This translates into CASSLGGRNEQYF.

This clone occurred many times. V is TRBV2 and J is TRBJ1-1, with no clear D. Germline V gene data show CDR1 as SNHLY and CDR2 as FYNNEI. CDR3 length equals 15 residues. Trimming left V 3 bases short and J 0 bases short, with 11 bases between. As DNA, the CDR3 is TGTGCCAGCAGTGATGACCCGGGGATGAACACTGAAGCTTTCTTT. Its translation is CASSDDPGMNTEAFF.

This clone was observed at least ten times. This sequence joins TRBV9 and TRBJ1-1; TRBD1 agrees at 8 bases. Germline CDR1 and CDR2: SGDLS and YYNGEE. This CDR3 is 13 amino acids long. V trimming: 0 bases; J trimming: 6 bases; junction bases outside the gene matches: 1. The CDR3: CASSVGQGSEAFF. The CDR3 region has the DNA TGTGCCAGCAGCGTAGGACAGGGGTCTGAAGCTTTCTTT.

This clone was picked up many times. The chain recombines TRBV4-1 with TRBJ1-6; D is perhaps TRBD1 (5 bases). The germline V and J ends were trimmed by 3 bases and 9 bases, with 6 bases remaining between them. Per the germline V gene, CDR1 is MGHRA and CDR2 is YSYEKL. The CDR3 has 12 residues. In DNA form, the CDR3 reads TGCGCCAGCAGCCAGGGGCTTTCACCCCTCCACTTT. Protein product: CASSQGLSPLHF.

V and J are TRBV7-2 and TRBJ1-2, with 7 positions matching TRBD1. The V gene's germline CDR1 is SGHTA and CDR2 FQGNSA. Unmatched junction bases numbered 6, after V lost 1 base and J lost 7 bases. CDR3 length equals 14 residues. The CDR3 loop is CASSLDDRATGYTF. The CDR3 nucleotides are TGTGCCAGCAGCTTAGATGACAGGGCAACTGGCTACACCTTC.

This clone came up a few times. The V gene is TRBV7-9, the J gene TRBJ2-7; 7 bases map to TRBD1. CDR1 SEHNR and CDR2 FQNEAQ come from the germline V gene (reference sequence). The CDR3 has 16 residues. After removal of 1 base from V and 5 bases from J, the junction contained 11 bases not matched to a gene. In DNA form, the CDR3 reads TGTGCCAGCAGCTTAGGACGAGGGGGCAGACTGGACGAGCAGTACTTC. Translation gives CASSLGRGGRLDEQYF.

This clone was counted many times. V usage is TRBV7-9 and J usage is TRBJ2-2; 9 bases agree with TRBD2. The CDR3 is made up of 17 amino acids. Germline assignment: CDR1 SEHNR and CDR2 FQNEAQ (reference sequence). V shed 6 bases and J 3 bases; nucleotides not matched to a gene: 11. CDR3 in DNA: TGTGCCAGCAGTCCCGCCCAGCGGGGGGCTTACACCGGGGAGCTGTTTTTT. It is translated as CASSPAQRGAYTGELFF.

Many counts were recorded for this clone. This rearrangement joins TRBV4-3 to TRBJ2-7; 9 nucleotides align to TRBD1. Germline V CDR1 and CDR2: LGHNA, YSLEER. This CDR3 has 17 residues. The V gene end was trimmed by 1 base and the J gene end by 3 bases; junction bases not matched to a gene: 10. In DNA, the CDR3 is TGCGCCAGCAGCCAAGGCCTCGGGACAGGGAACCTCTACGAGCAGTACTTC. Amino acid sequence: CASSQGLGTGNLYEQYF.